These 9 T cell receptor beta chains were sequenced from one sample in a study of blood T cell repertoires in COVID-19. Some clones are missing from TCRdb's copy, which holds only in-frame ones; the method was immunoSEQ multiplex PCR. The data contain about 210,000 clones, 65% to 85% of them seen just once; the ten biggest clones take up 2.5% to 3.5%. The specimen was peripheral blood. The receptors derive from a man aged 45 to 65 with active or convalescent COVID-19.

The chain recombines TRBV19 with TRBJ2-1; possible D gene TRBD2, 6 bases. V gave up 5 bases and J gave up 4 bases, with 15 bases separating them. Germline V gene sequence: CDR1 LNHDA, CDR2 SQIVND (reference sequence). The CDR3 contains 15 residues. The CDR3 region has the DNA TGTGCCAGTAGTGTCTCCGGAGGAGGGTACAATGAGCAGTTCTTC. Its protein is CASSVSGGGYNEQFF.

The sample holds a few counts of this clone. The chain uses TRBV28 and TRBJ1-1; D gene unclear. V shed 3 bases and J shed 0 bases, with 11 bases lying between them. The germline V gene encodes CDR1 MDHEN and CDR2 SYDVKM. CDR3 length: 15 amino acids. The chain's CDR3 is CASSFGLTMNTEAFF. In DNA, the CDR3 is TGTGCCAGCAGTTTTGGGCTAACCATGAACACTGAAGCTTTCTTT.

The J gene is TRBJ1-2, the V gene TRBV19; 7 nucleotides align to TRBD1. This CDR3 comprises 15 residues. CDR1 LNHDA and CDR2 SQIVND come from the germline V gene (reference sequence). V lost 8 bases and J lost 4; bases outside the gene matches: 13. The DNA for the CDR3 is TGTGCCAGTCGCCTTCCGGGACAGCCTACCTATGGCTACACCTTC. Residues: CASRLPGQPTYGYTF. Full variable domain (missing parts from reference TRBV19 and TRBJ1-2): DGGITQSPKYLFRKEGQNVTLSCEQNLNHDAMYWYRQDPGQGLRLIYYSQIVNDFQKGDIAEGYSVSREKKESFPLTVTSAQKNPTAFYLCASRLPGQPTYGYTFGSGTRLTVV.

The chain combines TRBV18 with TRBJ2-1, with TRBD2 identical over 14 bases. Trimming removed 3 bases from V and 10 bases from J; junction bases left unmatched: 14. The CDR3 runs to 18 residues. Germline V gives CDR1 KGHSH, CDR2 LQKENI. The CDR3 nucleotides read TGTGCCAGCTCACCGCGGGACAGCGGGACTAGCGGGAGAAGAGAGCAGTTCTTC. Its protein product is CASSPRDSGTSGRREQFF.

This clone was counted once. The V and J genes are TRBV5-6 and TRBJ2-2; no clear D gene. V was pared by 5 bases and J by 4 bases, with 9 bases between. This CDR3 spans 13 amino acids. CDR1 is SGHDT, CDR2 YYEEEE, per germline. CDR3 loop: CASSSRLTGELFF. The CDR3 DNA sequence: TGTGCCAGCAGTTCCCGTCTCACCGGGGAGCTGTTTTTT.

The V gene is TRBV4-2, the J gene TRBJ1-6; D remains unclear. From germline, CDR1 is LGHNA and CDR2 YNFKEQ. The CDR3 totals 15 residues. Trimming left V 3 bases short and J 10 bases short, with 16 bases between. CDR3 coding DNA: TGTGCCAGCAGCCAGGGCCTTCGCGACCGGTCACCCCTCCACTTT. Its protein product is CASSQGLRDRSPLHF.

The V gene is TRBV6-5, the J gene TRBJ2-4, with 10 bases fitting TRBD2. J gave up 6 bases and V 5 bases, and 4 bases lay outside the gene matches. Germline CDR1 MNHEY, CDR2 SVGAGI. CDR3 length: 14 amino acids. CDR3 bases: TGTGCCAGCAGTCAGGGACTAGCGAGAAACATTCAGTACTTC. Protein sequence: CASSQGLARNIQYF.

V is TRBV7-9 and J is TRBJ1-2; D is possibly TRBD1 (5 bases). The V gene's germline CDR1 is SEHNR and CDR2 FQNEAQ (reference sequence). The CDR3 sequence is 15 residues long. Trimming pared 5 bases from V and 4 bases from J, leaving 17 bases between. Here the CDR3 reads CASSPAGPTVYGYTF. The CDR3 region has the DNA TGTGCCAGCAGCCCAGCCGGGCCGACAGTCTATGGCTACACCTTC.

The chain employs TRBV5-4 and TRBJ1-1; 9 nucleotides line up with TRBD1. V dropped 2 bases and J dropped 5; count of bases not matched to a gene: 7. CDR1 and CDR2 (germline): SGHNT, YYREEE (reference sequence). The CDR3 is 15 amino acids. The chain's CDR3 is CASSLNRGQGTEAFF. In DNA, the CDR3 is TGTGCCAGCAGCTTAAACAGGGGGCAGGGGACTGAAGCTTTCTTT.